The entry below describes one TCR beta chain. Its antigen is still unknown. The entry originates in a study of T cell responses to AZD1222 COVID-19 vaccine. Study at large: Researchers grouped second doses given at about 4 or about 12 weeks into one pool. Overall study findings and caveats: Nearly half of unique spike-specific TCRs reportedly avoided B.1.351 and B.1.1.7 mutated regions. Repertoires were obtained solely post-peak T cell response. With dominance at 160-218 and 743-854, vaccine-associated CD4 TCRs spanned spike.

This table comes from immunoSEQ multiplex PCR, and its TCRdb copy is limited to in-frame clones, with some not included. The sample has roughly 120,000 clones; around 90% are singletons. Germline values: CDR1 KGHDR, CDR2 SFDVKD. There are 13 residues in the CDR3. Trimming left V 1 base short and J 3 bases short, with 5 bases between. The receptor's source is an adult in good health. The chain links TRBV24-1 to TRBJ1-1; D remains unclear. The material was peripheral blood, obtained on day 0 of AZD1222 vaccination. The CDR3 region is CATSDFKDTEAFF. Here the CDR3 DNA reads TGTGCCACCAGTGATTTTAAGGACACTGAAGCTTTCTTT.